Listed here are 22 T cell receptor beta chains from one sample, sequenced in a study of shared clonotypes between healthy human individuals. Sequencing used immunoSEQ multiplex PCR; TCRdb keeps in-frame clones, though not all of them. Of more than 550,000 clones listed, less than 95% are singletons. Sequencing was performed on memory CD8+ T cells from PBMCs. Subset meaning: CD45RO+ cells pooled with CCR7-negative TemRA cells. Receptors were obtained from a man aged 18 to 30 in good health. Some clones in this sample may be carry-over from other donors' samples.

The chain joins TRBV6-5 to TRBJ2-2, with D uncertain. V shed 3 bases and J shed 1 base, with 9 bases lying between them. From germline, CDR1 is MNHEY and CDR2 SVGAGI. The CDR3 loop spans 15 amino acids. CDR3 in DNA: TGTGCCAGCAGTTATAACCCAGAGAACACCGGGGAGCTGTTTTTT. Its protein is CASSYNPENTGELFF.

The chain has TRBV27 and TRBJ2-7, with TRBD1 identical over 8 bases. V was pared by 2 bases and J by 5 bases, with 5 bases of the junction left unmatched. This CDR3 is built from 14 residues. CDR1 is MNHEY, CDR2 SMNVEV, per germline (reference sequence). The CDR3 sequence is CASSLQGALNEQYF. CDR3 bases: TGTGCCAGCAGTTTACAGGGGGCGTTAAACGAGCAGTACTTC.

The CDR3: CASSSGPKLEQYF. The CDR3 region has the DNA TGTGCCAGCAGCTCAGGGCCCAAGCTCGAGCAGTACTTC. The V and J genes are TRBV7-7 and TRBJ2-7; TRBD1 might be the D (5 bases). Trimming shortened V by 4 bases and J by 6 bases, and 13 bases separated the two germline ends. The CDR3 is 13 residues long. CDR1 SSHAT and CDR2 FNYEAQ come from the germline V gene (reference sequence). The full variable domain, completed using reference TRBV7-7 and TRBJ2-7, is GAGVSQSPRYKVTKRGQDVTLRCDPISSHATLYWYQQALGQGPEFLTYFNYEAQPDKSGLPSDRFSAERPEGSISTLTIQRTEQRDSAMYRCASSSGPKLEQYFGPGTRLTVT.

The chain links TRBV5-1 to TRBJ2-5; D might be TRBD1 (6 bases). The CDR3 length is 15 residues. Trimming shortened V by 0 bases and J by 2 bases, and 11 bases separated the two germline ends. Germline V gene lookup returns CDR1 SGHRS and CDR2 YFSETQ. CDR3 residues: CASSLGGTSQETQYF. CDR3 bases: TGCGCCAGCAGCTTGGGAGGGACATCGCAAGAGACCCAGTACTTC.

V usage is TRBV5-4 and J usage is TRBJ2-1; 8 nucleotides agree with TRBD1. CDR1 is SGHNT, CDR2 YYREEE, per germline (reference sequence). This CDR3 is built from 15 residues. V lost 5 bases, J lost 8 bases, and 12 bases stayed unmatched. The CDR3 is CASSRQGAISHEQFF. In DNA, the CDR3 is TGTGCCAGCAGTCGTCAGGGGGCGATCTCCCATGAGCAGTTCTTC.

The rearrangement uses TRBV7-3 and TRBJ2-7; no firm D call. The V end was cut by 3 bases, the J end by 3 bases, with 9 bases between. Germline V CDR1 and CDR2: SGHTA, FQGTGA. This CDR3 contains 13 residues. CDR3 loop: CASSLSTFYEQYF. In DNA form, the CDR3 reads TGTGCCAGCAGCTTGTCAACCTTCTACGAGCAGTACTTC. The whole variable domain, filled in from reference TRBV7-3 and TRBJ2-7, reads GAGVSQTPSNKVTEKGKYVELRCDPISGHTALYWYRQSLGQGPEFLIYFQGTGAADDSGLPNDRFFAVRPEGSVSTLKIQRTERGDSAVYLCASSLSTFYEQYFGPGTRLTVT.

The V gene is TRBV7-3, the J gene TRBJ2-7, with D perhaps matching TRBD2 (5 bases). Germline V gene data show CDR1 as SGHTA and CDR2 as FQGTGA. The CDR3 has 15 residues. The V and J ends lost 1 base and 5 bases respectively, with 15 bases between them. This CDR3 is CASSLSGGSFDEQYF. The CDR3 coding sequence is TGTGCCAGCAGCTTAAGTGGTGGGAGTTTCGACGAGCAGTACTTC.

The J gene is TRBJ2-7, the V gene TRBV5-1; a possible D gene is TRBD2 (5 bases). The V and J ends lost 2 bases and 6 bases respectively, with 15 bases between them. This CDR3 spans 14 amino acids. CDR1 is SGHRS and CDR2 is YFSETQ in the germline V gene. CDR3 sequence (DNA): TGCGCCAGCAGCTTCCGGGGTTTCCCTATCGAGCAGTACTTC. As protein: CASSFRGFPIEQYF.

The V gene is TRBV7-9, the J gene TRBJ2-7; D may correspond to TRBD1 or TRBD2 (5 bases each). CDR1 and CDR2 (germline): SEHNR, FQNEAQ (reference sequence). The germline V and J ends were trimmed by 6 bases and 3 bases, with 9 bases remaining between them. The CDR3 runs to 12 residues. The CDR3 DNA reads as TGTGCCAGCAGTCAGAGGGGCTACGAGCAGTACTTC. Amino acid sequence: CASSQRGYEQYF.

As DNA, the CDR3 is TGTGCCAGCAGTTTCGGGACTAGCCCGACCACCGAGCAGTACTTC. It translates to CASSFGTSPTTEQYF. The chain recombines TRBV27 with TRBJ2-7; TRBD2 aligns across 9 bases. Trimming removed 3 bases from V and 6 bases from J; junction bases left unmatched: 9. Germline-derived CDR1 and CDR2 are MNHEY and SMNVEV (reference sequence). This CDR3 has 15 residues.

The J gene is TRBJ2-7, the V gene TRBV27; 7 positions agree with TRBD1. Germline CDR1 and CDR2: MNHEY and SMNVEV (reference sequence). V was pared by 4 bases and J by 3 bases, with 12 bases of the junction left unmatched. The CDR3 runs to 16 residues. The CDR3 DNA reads TGTGCCAGCAGTTACATCACCGGGACAGCCTTCTACGAGCAGTACTTC. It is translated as CASSYITGTAFYEQYF.

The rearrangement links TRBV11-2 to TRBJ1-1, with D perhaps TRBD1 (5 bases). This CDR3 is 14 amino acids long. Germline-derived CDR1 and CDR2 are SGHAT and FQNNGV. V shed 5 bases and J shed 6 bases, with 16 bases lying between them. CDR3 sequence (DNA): TGTGCCAGCAGCGCAACCGGGGCCTGGGCTGAAGCTTTCTTT. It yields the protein CASSATGAWAEAFF.

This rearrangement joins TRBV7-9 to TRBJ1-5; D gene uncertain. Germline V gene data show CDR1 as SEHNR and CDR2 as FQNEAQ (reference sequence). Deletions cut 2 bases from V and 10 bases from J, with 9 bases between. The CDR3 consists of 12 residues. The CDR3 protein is CASSLWEAPQHF. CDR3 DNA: TGTGCCAGCAGCTTATGGGAGGCTCCCCAGCATTTT.

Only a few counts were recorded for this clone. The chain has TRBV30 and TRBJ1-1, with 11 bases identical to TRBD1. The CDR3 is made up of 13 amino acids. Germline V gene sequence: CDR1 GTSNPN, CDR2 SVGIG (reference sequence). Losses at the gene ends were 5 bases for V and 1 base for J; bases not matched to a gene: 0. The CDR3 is CAWGTGGNTEAFF. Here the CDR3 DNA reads TGTGCCTGGGGGACAGGGGGGAACACTGAAGCTTTCTTT.

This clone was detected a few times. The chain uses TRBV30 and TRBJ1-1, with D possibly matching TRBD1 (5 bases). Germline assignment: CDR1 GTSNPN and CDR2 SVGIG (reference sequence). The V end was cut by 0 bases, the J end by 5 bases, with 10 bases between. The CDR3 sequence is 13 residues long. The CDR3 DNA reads TGTGCCTGGAGTGTTGAAAGGGGAACTGAAGCTTTCTTT. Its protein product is CAWSVERGTEAFF.

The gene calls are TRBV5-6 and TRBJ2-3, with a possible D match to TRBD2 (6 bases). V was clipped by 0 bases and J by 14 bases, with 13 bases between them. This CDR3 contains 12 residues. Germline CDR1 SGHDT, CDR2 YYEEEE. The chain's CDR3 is CASSLGGTPLYF. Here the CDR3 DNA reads TGTGCCAGCAGCTTGGGCGGGACCCCCCTGTATTTT.

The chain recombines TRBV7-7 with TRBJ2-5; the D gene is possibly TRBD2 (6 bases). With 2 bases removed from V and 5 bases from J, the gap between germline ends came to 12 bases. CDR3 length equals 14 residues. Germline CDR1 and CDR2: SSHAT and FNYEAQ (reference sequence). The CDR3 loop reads CASSLKRASETQYF. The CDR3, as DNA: TGTGCCAGCAGCTTAAAGCGGGCCAGCGAGACCCAGTACTTC.

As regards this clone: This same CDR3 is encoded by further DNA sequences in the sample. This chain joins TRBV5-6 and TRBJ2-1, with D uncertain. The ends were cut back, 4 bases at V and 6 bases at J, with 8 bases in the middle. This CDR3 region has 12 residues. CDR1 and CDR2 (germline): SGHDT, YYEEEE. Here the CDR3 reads CASSLASNEQFF. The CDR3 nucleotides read TGTGCCAGCAGCCTGGCAAGCAATGAGCAGTTCTTC. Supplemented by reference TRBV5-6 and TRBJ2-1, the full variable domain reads DAGVTQSPTHLIKTRGQQVTLRCSPKSGHDTVSWYQQALGQGPQFIFQYYEEEERQRGNFPDRFSGHQFPNYSSELNVNALLLGDSALYLCASSLASNEQFFGPGTRLTVL.

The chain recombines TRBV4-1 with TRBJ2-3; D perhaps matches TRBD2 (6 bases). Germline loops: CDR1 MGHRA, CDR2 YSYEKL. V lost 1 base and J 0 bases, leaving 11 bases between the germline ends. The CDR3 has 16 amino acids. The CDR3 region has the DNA TGCGCCAGCAGCCAAGTTTGGGAGGCCAGCACAGATACGCAGTATTTT. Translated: CASSQVWEASTDTQYF.

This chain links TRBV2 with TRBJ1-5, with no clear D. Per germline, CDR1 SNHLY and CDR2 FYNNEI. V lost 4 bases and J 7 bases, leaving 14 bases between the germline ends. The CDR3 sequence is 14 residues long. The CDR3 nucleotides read TGTGCCAGCAGTGCTGGGGAAGGAAGGCAGCCCCAGCATTTT. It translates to CASSAGEGRQPQHF.

CDR3 sequence: CASTGNLYEQYF. The CDR3 DNA reads TGTGCCAGCACTGGAAACCTCTACGAGCAGTACTTC. The chain employs TRBV28 and TRBJ2-7; the D is unclear. V lost 7 bases to trimming and J lost 3 bases, with 10 bases between them. The germline gives CDR1 MDHEN, CDR2 SYDVKM. This CDR3 comprises 12 residues.

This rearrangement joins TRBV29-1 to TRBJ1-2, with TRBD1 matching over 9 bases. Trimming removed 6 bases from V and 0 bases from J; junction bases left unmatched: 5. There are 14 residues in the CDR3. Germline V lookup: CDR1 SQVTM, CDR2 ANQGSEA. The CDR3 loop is CSVRQGEPNYGYTF. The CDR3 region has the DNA TGCAGCGTCCGACAGGGGGAACCTAACTATGGCTACACCTTC.